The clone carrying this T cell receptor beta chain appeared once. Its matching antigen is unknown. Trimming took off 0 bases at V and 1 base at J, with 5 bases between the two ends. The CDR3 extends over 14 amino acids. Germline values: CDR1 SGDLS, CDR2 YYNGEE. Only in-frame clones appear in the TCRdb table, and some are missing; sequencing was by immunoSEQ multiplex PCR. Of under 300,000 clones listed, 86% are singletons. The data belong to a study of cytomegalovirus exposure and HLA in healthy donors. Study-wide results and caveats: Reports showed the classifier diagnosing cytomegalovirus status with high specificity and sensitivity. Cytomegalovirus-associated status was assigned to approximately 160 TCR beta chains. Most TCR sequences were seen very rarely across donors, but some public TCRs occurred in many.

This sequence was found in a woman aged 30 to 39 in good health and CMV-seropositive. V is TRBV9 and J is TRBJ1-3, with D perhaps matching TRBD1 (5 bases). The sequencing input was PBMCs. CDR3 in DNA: TGTGCCAGCAGCGTAGAGGGGTCTGGAAACACCATATATTTT. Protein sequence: CASSVEGSGNTIYF. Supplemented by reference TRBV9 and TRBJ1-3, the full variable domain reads DSGVTQTPKHLITATGQRVTLRCSPRSGDLSVYWYQQSLDQGLQFLIQYYNGEERAKGNILERFSAQQFPDLHSELNLSSLELGDSALYFCASSVEGSGNTIYFGEGSWLTVV.